This is a list of T cell receptor beta chains from one sample in a study of blood T cell repertoires in COVID-19. The assay was immunoSEQ multiplex PCR, and TCRdb's table has in-frame clones only and misses some. The sample consists of about 440,000 clones, around 89% of them appearing once. Sequencing was done on a sample of peripheral blood. Receptors originate from a woman aged 45-60 years with COVID-19, enrolled during active disease. The CDR3 runs from the conserved cysteine through the conserved F or W.

v_call cdr3_aa
TRBV4-2 CASSKAGGLNTEAFF
TRBV5-5 CASSPRTEGPYNSPLHF
TRBV28 CASSHRLAGSSYNEQFF
TRBV11-3 CASSYSSGLARDTQYF
TRBV6-5 CASSQGSSTDTQYF
TRBV4-1 CASSPTGTGPEAFF
TRBV19 CASSTNRDNSPLHF
TRBV24-1 CATSDHRDRDEKLFF
TRBV7-3 CASSFSGVPGELFF
TRBV6-1 CASSEFADYGYTF
TRBV7-9 CASSYTGGAGANVLTF
TRBV11-3 CASSLGQGARNEQFF
TRBV19 CASSIAGYESLSSYNSPLHF